This T cell receptor (beta chain) was found in a study of T cells in Graves' hyperthyroidism and ophthalmopathy. Study background: The initial diagnosis was the point when peripheral blood was collected, ahead of any treatment. Notes on the study in general: Researchers found most expanded thyroid clonotypes above 0.001 in blood as well.

After removal of 7 bases from V and 2 bases from J, the junction contained 16 bases not matched to a gene. This CDR3 contains 20 residues. Germline V gene sequence: CDR1 MNHEY, CDR2 SVGEGT. Amplified regions were TCR beta CDR3 sequences from RNA transcripts. In the first-round RT-PCR of the TCR CDR3, the HTBI primer set was used. TCRdb re-analysed the multiplex PCR reads in MiXCR, keeping a single row per CDR3 protein. Among roughly 580,000 distinct CDR3 sequences listed, approximately 14% were seen once. This clonotype was observed at least ten times. Its antigen is unknown. Subjects aged 18 to 65 presented with newly diagnosed hyperthyroidism of less than 2 months' duration. Pregnant or lactating patients were excluded, as were those with uncontrolled infection or other autoimmune disease.

The specimen was blood. The source is a woman under 40 with Graves' hyperthyroidism that later progressed to Graves' ophthalmopathy. V and J are TRBV6-2 or TRBV6-3 and TRBJ2-6; 11 positions match TRBD2. CDR3 DNA sequence: TGTGCCAGCACCCACGCGCCTAGCGGGAGGAAAGGTCCTGGGGCCAACGTCCTGACTTTC. Its protein product is CASTHAPSGRKGPGANVLTF.